This T cell receptor (beta chain) is drawn from a study of identical twins. V lost 8 bases and J 7 bases, leaving 15 bases between the germline ends. The germline gives CDR1 WSHSY, CDR2 SAAADI. The CDR3 runs 13 residues. Carrying unique molecular identifiers, the cDNA also gained a universal primer site through template switching. TCRdb reanalysed the 5' RACE reads using MiXCR and keeps one entry per CDR3 protein. The table records 600,000 to 700,000 distinct CDR3 sequences, 21% of them present only once. The data also belong to a second study, concerning T cells expressing NK-cell markers. That report adds: The CD3+CD56-NKG2C+ fraction of several donors was likewise dominated by these clonotypes.

The rearrangement joins TRBV10-2 to TRBJ2-4; D might be TRBD2 (6 bases). Material: PBMCs. The TCR sequence derives from a woman between 18 and 29 years old in good health. The CDR3 protein is CASSRRDGNIQYF. The CDR3 DNA reads as TGCGCCAGCTCTCGGAGGGACGGGAACATTCAGTACTTC.